The clone carrying this T cell receptor (beta chain) was seen many times. Its antigen remains unidentified. The entry originates in a study of T-cell reconstitution after alpha-beta-depleted transplantation in children. Researchers prepared the TCRbeta library using unique molecular identifiers, the study reports. One entry per CDR3 protein results from TCRdb running MiXCR on the PCR reads. The data show about 290,000 distinct CDR3 sequences, with over 7.5% seen just once and approximately 9% held by the top ten. Study results and limitations: After one year, T-cell counts and TCRbeta diversity mostly came from new T cells. At around two months after transplant, the alpha-beta T cells were reportedly derived from several hundred expanded clones that came from non-depleted graft cells.

This CDR3 spans 16 amino acids. CDR1 SGHKS and CDR2 YYEKEE come from the germline V gene (reference sequence). V was shortened by 6 bases and J by 5 bases, with 20 bases between the two germline ends. The receptor was derived from a female patient younger than 10 who had a stem cell transplant for Fanconi anemia, so the T cells may come from the graft donor. The specimen was peripheral blood, collected 360 days after TCRalphabeta/CD19-depleted stem cell transplant. The V gene is TRBV5-5, the J gene TRBJ2-2, with D perhaps matching TRBD1 or TRBD2 (6 bases each). The CDR3 is CASTSTGALRTGELFF. DNA of the CDR3: TGTGCCAGCACTTCAACGGGGGCATTGAGGACCGGGGAGCTGTTTTTT.